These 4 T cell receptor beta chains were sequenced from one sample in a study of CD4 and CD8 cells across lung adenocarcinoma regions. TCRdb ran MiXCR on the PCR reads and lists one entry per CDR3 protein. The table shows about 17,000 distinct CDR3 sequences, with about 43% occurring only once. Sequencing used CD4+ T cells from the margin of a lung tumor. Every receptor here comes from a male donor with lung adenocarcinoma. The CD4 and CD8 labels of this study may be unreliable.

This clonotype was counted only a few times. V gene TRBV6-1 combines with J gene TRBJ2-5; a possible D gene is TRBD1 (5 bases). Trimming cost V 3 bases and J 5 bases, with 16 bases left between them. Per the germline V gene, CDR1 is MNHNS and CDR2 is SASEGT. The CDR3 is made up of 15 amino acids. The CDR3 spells CASSDTMGQGETQYF. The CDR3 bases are TGTGCCAGCAGTGATACAATGGGGCAAGGGGAGACCCAGTACTTC.

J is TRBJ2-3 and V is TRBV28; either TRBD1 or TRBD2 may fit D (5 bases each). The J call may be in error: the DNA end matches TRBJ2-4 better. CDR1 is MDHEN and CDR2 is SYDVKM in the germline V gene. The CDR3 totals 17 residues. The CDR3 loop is CASSTSSGLAATDIQYF. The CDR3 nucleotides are TGTGCCAGCAGCACATCCTCGGGGCTGGCAGCCACAGATATTCAGTACTTC.

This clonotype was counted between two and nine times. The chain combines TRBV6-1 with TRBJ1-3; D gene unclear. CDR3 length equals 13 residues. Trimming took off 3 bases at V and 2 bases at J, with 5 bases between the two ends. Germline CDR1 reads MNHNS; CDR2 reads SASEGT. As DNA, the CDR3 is TGTGCCAGCAGTGAGGTCCCTGGAAACACCATATATTTT. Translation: CASSEVPGNTIYF.

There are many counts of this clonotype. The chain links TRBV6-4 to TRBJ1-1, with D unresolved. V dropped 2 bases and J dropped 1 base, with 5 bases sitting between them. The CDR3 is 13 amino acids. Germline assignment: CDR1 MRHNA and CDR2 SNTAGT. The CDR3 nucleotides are TGTGCCAGCAGTGACCAACCGAACACTGAAGCTTTCTTT. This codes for CASSDQPNTEAFF.